The following is a T cell receptor (beta chain) sequence with its context. V dropped 3 bases and J dropped 4 bases, with 15 bases sitting between them. The CDR3 runs 15 residues. Germline CDR1 LNHDA, CDR2 SQIVND (reference sequence). Primers included in the PCR were 60 Vbeta and 13 Jbeta primers. Produced via immunoSEQ multiplex PCR; TCRdb's table is partial and in-frame only. Of about 140,000 clones in the sample, approximately 72% were seen once. The sample belongs to a study of cytomegalovirus exposure and HLA in healthy donors. The source of this sequence is a woman aged 60-75 years in good health and CMV-seronegative. The sequenced sample consisted of PBMCs. The chain joins TRBV19 to TRBJ1-1; no clear D gene. The CDR3 loop is CASSMTEGRGTEAFF. DNA for the CDR3: TGTGCCAGTAGTATGACGGAGGGAAGAGGCACTGAAGCTTTCTTT.